Each of the 14 T cell receptor beta chains below was sequenced from the same sample in a study of blood T cell repertoires in COVID-19. Here immunoSEQ multiplex PCR was the method, and the copy in TCRdb shows in-frame clones only, minus some. The sample shows about 160,000 clones, roughly nine tenths of them seen only once. Specimen: PBMCs or T cells enriched from blood (not recorded which). These receptors were collected from a woman in her forties or fifties who had recovered from COVID-19.

The J gene is TRBJ1-1, the V gene TRBV29-1; 12 nucleotides agree with TRBD1. The CDR3 consists of 16 residues. Germline loops: CDR1 SQVTM, CDR2 ANQGSEA. Germline trimming cut 4 bases from V and 4 bases from J; bases unmatched to any gene: 10. This chain's CDR3 is CSVGGTGGGRGTEAFF. CDR3 DNA: TGCAGCGTTGGCGGGACAGGGGGCGGAAGGGGCACTGAAGCTTTCTTT.

The chain is built from TRBV29-1 and TRBJ2-2; 9 nucleotides match TRBD2. This CDR3 contains 14 residues. V gave up 6 bases and J gave up 10 bases; unmatched junction bases: 12. The germline V gene encodes CDR1 SQVTM and CDR2 ANQGSEA. CDR3 residues: CSVGLVAGASELFF. Here the CDR3 DNA reads TGCAGCGTCGGGTTGGTAGCGGGAGCATCGGAGCTGTTTTTT.

This rearrangement joins TRBV7-2 to TRBJ2-5, with 7 bases fitting TRBD1. The CDR3 is made up of 15 amino acids. Losses at the gene ends were 2 bases for V and 4 bases for J; bases not matched to a gene: 7. The germline gives CDR1 SGHTA, CDR2 FQGNSA. Here the CDR3 reads CASSLRRQGRETQYF. The DNA of the CDR3 is TGTGCCAGCAGCTTACGCCGACAGGGTCGAGAGACCCAGTACTTC. Using reference TRBV7-2 and TRBJ2-5 for the parts outside the CDR3, the full variable domain is GAGVSQSPSNKVTEKGKDVELRCDPISGHTALYWYRQSLGQGLEFLIYFQGNSAPDKSGLPSDRFSAERTGGSVSTLTIQRTQQEDSAVYLCASSLRRQGRETQYFGPGTRLLVL.

Written as DNA, the CDR3 is TGTGCCAGCAGCTCCCGACAGGCTCTTTCCTACGAGCAGTACTTC. This sequence encodes CASSSRQALSYEQYF. The chain combines TRBV13 with TRBJ2-7; possibly TRBD1 for D (6 bases). Germline CDR1 PRHDT, CDR2 FYEKMQ (reference sequence). V was clipped by 4 bases and J by 1 base, with 14 bases between them. The CDR3 is 15 residues long.

V is TRBV4-3 and J is TRBJ1-1; D is undetermined. The CDR3 is made up of 15 amino acids. With 4 bases removed from V and 3 bases from J, the gap between germline ends came to 15 bases. The germline V gene has CDR1 LGHNA and CDR2 YSLEER. The CDR3 DNA follows: TGCGCCAGCAGCCCAACAGAATTCTCGTACACTGAAGCTTTCTTT. It translates to CASSPTEFSYTEAFF.

The chain links TRBV28 to TRBJ2-5; D ambiguous. From germline, CDR1 is MDHEN and CDR2 SYDVKM. The CDR3 extends over 18 amino acids. V was cut by 3 bases and J by 0 bases, with 20 bases left in between. The CDR3 is CASSLSVSQYPYQETQYF. DNA of the CDR3: TGTGCCAGCAGTTTGTCCGTCTCGCAGTACCCGTACCAAGAGACCCAGTACTTC.

This clone was counted a single time. The chain carries TRBV6-2 or TRBV6-3 and TRBJ2-7, with a tentative D call TRBD2 (6 bases). V shed 5 bases and J shed 0 bases, with 23 bases lying between them. This CDR3 spans 18 amino acids. Germline V gene lookup returns CDR1 MNHEY and CDR2 SVGEGT. The CDR3 DNA reads TGTGCCAGCAGTCAGCCCACGTTGGGGGGACGGAGCTCCTACGAGCAGTACTTC. Protein sequence: CASSQPTLGGRSSYEQYF.

Details on this clone: One junction end disagrees with the germline gene, perhaps due to a read error. The chain has TRBV7-9 and TRBJ2-7; D is possibly TRBD2 (5 bases). The CDR3 has 14 residues. Germline CDR1 is SEHNR and CDR2 is FQNEAQ (reference sequence). Written as DNA, the CDR3 is TGTGCCAGCACCGGGGAAGGGAGTGGGGTTAGGGTCCTCTTC. Protein product: CASTGEGSGVRVLF.

The V and J genes are TRBV5-1 and TRBJ2-5, with TRBD1 matching 7 bases. V dropped 5 bases and J dropped 5; count of bases not matched to a gene: 6. Germline V CDR1 and CDR2: SGHRS, YFSETQ. This CDR3 is built from 13 residues. CDR3 in DNA: TGCGCCAGCAGAGAGGGGGCCCTGGAGACCCAGTACTTC. Protein sequence: CASREGALETQYF.

V is TRBV19 and J is TRBJ2-5, with D perhaps TRBD2 (6 bases). Per germline, CDR1 LNHDA and CDR2 SQIVND (reference sequence). The V end was cut by 3 bases, the J end by 4 bases, with 12 bases between. This CDR3 region has 14 residues. CDR3 loop: CASSMRGQGETQYF. DNA for the CDR3: TGTGCCAGTAGTATGCGGGGCCAGGGAGAGACCCAGTACTTC.

The rearrangement links TRBV28 to TRBJ2-1; D possibly corresponds to TRBD1 (6 bases). The length of the CDR3 is 15 residues. The V end was cut by 7 bases, the J end by 3 bases, with 16 bases between. Germline V gene sequence: CDR1 MDHEN, CDR2 SYDVKM. DNA for the CDR3: TGTGCCAGCACCTGGCGTCAGGGGAACTACAATGAGCAGTTCTTC. This gives the protein CASTWRQGNYNEQFF.

The chain links TRBV5-4 to TRBJ2-1; D remains ambiguous. Germline loops: CDR1 SGHNT, CDR2 YYREEE (reference sequence). V was pared by 4 bases and J by 8 bases, with 13 bases between. The CDR3 is 13 residues long. Here the CDR3 reads CASSPPQADEQFF. CDR3 sequence (DNA): TGTGCCAGCAGCCCCCCCCAGGCCGATGAGCAGTTCTTC.

The chain has TRBV27 and TRBJ2-1, with 12 bases lining up with TRBD2. The CDR3 is made up of 15 amino acids. J was trimmed by 0 bases and V by 9 bases; bases with no gene match: 3. Germline V gene data show CDR1 as MNHEY and CDR2 as SMNVEV (reference sequence). CDR3 DNA: TGTGCCAGTTCGACTAGCGGGAGCTCCTACAATGAGCAGTTCTTC. Protein sequence: CASSTSGSSYNEQFF.

This sequence joins TRBV3-1 (or the pseudogene TRBV3-2) and TRBJ2-1, with TRBD1 matching 7 bases. In germline, CDR1 is LGHDT, CDR2 YNNKEL (reference sequence). The length of the CDR3 is 16 residues. J was trimmed by 3 bases and V by 0 bases; bases with no gene match: 5. CDR3 sequence: CASSQDQQGVYNEQFF. DNA of the CDR3: TGTGCCAGCAGCCAAGATCAGCAGGGGGTCTACAATGAGCAGTTCTTC.